The rows below give T cell receptor beta chains drawn from one sample of a study of T cell responses to AZD1222 COVID-19 vaccine. Clones were sequenced by immunoSEQ multiplex PCR, and TCRdb holds only the in-frame ones, with some missing. Of more than 100,000 clones listed, about nine tenths are singletons. The sample consisted of peripheral blood, taken 28 days after the second AZD1222 dose. The receptors here all came from an adult who received the AZD1222 COVID-19 vaccine. Both conserved end residues are part of each CDR3. The D gene is left open where the match is weak.

v_call: TRBV12-5; j_call: TRBJ2-3; d_call: -; cdr3_nt: TGTGCTAGTGGTTGGGGCGCGGGAGATACGCAGTATTTT; cdr3_aa: CASGWGAGDTQYF
v_call: TRBV3-1/TRBV3-2; j_call: TRBJ2-2; d_call: -; cdr3_nt: TGTGCCAGCAGCCAAGATAGGGTCGGCTCGAACACCGGGGAGCTGTTTTTT; cdr3_aa: CASSQDRVGSNTGELFF
v_call: TRBV5-1; j_call: TRBJ1-2; d_call: -; cdr3_nt: TGCGCCAGCAGCTTGGTTCAGGAGAAGGCCTATGGCTACACCTTC; cdr3_aa: CASSLVQEKAYGYTF
v_call: TRBV29-1; j_call: TRBJ2-5; d_call: -; cdr3_nt: TGCAGCGTTGTAGGGGGGCTCAAAGAGACCCAGTACTTC; cdr3_aa: CSVVGGLKETQYF
v_call: TRBV7-9; j_call: TRBJ2-1; d_call: TRBD1; cdr3_nt: TGTGCCAGCAGGACCGGGACAGGGATCTACAATGAGCAGTTCTTC; cdr3_aa: CASRTGTGIYNEQFF
v_call: TRBV2; j_call: TRBJ1-1; d_call: -; cdr3_nt: TGTGCCAGCAGTGATGAAGGGAGCACTATGATGAACACTGAAGCTTTCTTT; cdr3_aa: CASSDEGSTMMNTEAFF
v_call: TRBV6-5; j_call: TRBJ2-2; d_call: -; cdr3_nt: TGTGCCAGCAGTAACACCGGGGAGCTGTTTTTT; cdr3_aa: CASSNTGELFF
v_call: TRBV7-2; j_call: TRBJ2-7; d_call: TRBD2; cdr3_nt: TGTGCCAGCAGCTTAACTAGCGGGGCCTCCTACGAGCAGTACTTC; cdr3_aa: CASSLTSGASYEQYF
v_call: TRBV2; j_call: TRBJ1-5; d_call: -; cdr3_nt: TGTGCCAGCAGTGAAGAAGGGGCGAACCGACAGCCCCAGCATTTT; cdr3_aa: CASSEEGANRQPQHF
v_call: TRBV5-8; j_call: TRBJ2-4; d_call: -; cdr3_nt: TGTGCCAGCAGCTTCAGGGGAGTTGGAAACATTCAGTACTTC; cdr3_aa: CASSFRGVGNIQYF
v_call: TRBV28; j_call: TRBJ1-4; d_call: -; cdr3_nt: TGTGCCAGCAGTTGGGGGCTTGGAAAACTGTTTTTT; cdr3_aa: CASSWGLGKLFF
v_call: TRBV27; j_call: TRBJ1-6; d_call: -; cdr3_nt: TGTGCCAGCACCCCAAGTTACTATAATTCACCCCTCCACTTT; cdr3_aa: CASTPSYYNSPLHF
v_call: TRBV5-1; j_call: TRBJ2-3; d_call: TRBD2; cdr3_nt: TGCGCCAGCAGCTTGGGAAGCGGGGGGGCCTCAGATACGCAGTATTTT; cdr3_aa: CASSLGSGGASDTQYF
v_call: TRBV6-4; j_call: TRBJ2-6; d_call: -; cdr3_nt: TGTGCCAGCAGTGATTCTGGATCTGGGGCCAACGTCCTGACTTTC; cdr3_aa: CASSDSGSGANVLTF
v_call: TRBV6-5; j_call: TRBJ1-4; d_call: -; cdr3_nt: TGTGCCAGCAGTTACTCAACCTCGGATGGTGAAAAACTGTTTTTT; cdr3_aa: CASSYSTSDGEKLFF
v_call: TRBV7-9; j_call: TRBJ2-1; d_call: -; cdr3_nt: TGTGCCAGCAGCCCTCGATGGACAGATAGCTCCTACAATGAGCAGTTCTTC; cdr3_aa: CASSPRWTDSSYNEQFF
v_call: TRBV5-1; j_call: TRBJ2-1; d_call: -; cdr3_nt: TGCGCCAGCAGCTTGGTCTTGGGGGGCCGGTCCTACAATGAGCAGTTCTTC; cdr3_aa: CASSLVLGGRSYNEQFF
v_call: TRBV10-2; j_call: TRBJ1-4; d_call: TRBD1; cdr3_nt: TGCGCCAGCAGTGAGGCCGGGACAGATGAAAAACTGTTTTTT; cdr3_aa: CASSEAGTDEKLFF